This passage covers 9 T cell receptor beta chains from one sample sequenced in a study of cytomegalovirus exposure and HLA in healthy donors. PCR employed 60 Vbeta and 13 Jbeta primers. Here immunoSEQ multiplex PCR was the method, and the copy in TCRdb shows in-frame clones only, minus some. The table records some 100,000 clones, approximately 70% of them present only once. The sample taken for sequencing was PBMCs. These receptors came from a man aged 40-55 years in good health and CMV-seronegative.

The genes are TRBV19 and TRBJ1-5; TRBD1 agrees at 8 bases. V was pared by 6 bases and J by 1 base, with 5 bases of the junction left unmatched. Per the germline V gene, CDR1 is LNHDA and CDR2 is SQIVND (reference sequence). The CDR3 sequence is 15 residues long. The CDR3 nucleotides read TGTGCCAGTAGAGACAGGGGAGCGAGCAATCAGCCCCAGCATTTT. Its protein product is CASRDRGASNQPQHF. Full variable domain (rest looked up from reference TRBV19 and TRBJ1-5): DGGITQSPKYLFRKEGQNVTLSCEQNLNHDAMYWYRQDPGQGLRLIYYSQIVNDFQKGDIAEGYSVSREKKESFPLTVTSAQKNPTAFYLCASRDRGASNQPQHFGDGTRLSIL.

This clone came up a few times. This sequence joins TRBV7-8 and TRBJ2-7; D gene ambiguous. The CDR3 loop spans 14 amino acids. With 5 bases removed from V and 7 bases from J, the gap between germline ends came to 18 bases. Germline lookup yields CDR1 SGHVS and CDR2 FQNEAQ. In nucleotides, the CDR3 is TGTGCCAGCAGCCACTTTACCGGCGGAAGGGAGCAGTACTTC. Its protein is CASSHFTGGREQYF.

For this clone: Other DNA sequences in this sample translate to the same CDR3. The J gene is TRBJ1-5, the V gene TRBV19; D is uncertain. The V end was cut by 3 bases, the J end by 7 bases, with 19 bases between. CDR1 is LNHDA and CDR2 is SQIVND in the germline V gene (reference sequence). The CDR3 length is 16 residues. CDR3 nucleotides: TGTGCCAGTAGTATTCGGGCGGGGAGCGGAGGGCAGCCCCAGCATTTT. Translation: CASSIRAGSGGQPQHF.

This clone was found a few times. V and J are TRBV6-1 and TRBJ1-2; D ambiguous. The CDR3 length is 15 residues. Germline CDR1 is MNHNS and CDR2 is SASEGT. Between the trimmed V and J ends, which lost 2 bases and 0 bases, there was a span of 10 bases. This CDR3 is CASSELGETNYGYTF. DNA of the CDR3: TGTGCCAGCAGTGAATTGGGAGAAACTAACTATGGCTACACCTTC.

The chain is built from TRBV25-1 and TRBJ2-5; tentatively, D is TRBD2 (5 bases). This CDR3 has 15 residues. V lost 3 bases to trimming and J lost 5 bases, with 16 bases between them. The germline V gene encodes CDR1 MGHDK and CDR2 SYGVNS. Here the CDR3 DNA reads TGTGCCAGCAGTGACAACGGCCAGCGGATGGAGACCCAGTACTTC. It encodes CASSDNGQRMETQYF.

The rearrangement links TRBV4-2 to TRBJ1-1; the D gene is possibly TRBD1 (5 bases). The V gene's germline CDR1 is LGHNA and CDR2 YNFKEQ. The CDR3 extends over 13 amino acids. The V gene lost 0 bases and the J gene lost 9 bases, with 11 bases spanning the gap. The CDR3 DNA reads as TGTGCCAGCAGCCAAGAAAGGGGTCGGAAAGCTTTCTTT. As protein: CASSQERGRKAFF.

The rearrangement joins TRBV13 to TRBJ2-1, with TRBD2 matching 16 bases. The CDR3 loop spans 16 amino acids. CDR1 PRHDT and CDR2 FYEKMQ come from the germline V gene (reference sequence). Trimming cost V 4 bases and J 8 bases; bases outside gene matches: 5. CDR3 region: CASSSAGTSGGDEQFF. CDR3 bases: TGTGCCAGCAGCTCCGCCGGGACTAGCGGGGGGGATGAGCAGTTCTTC.

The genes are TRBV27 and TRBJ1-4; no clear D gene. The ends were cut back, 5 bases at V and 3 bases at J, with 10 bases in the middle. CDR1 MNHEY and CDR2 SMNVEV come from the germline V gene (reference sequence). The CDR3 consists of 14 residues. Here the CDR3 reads CASSPRYSNEKLFF. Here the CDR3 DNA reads TGTGCCAGCAGTCCACGGTACTCTAATGAAAAACTGTTTTTT.

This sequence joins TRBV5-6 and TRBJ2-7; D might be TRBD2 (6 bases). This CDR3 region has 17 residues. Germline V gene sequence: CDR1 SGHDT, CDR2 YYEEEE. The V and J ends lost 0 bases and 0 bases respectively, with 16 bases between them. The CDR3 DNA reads TGTGCCAGCAGCTTGGTCTACGGAGGGGTGGGCTCCTACGAGCAGTACTTC. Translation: CASSLVYGGVGSYEQYF.